Each of the 28 T cell receptor beta chains below was sequenced from the same sample in a study of CD8+ T cells in alopecia areata. Extraction of RNA preceded its reverse transcription into cDNA, which served as the sequencing template. Using immunoSEQ multiplex PCR, the repertoire was profiled, and TCRdb retains in-frame clones only, with some absent. The sample lists about 110,000 clones; under 65% were seen once. Sequenced sample: NKG2D-low CD8+ T cells sorted from blood. These receptors were taken from a human donor with alopecia areata.

This clone was counted between two and nine times. The V and J genes are TRBV4-2 and TRBJ2-1, with unresolved D. V lost 1 base to trimming and J lost 7 bases, with 5 bases between them. This CDR3 spans 12 amino acids. CDR1 and CDR2 from the germline V gene are LGHNA and YNFKEQ. The CDR3 sequence is CASSQGRNEQFF. CDR3 sequence (DNA): TGTGCCAGCAGCCAAGGGCGAAATGAGCAGTTCTTC.

The rearrangement uses TRBV9 and TRBJ1-2, with unresolved D. Germline values: CDR1 SGDLS, CDR2 YYNGEE. Trimming removed 3 bases from V and 2 bases from J, with 17 bases in between. The CDR3 runs 16 residues. The CDR3 loop is CASSGQSRHPNYGYTF. The CDR3 region has the DNA TGTGCCAGCAGCGGCCAAAGTAGACACCCGAACTATGGCTACACCTTC.

The CDR3, as DNA: TGTGCCAGCAGCGTACGGGGACTGGGATCTAGCACAGATACGCAGTATTTT. This encodes CASSVRGLGSSTDTQYF. J is TRBJ2-3 and V is TRBV9; a weak D match, TRBD2 (6 bases). The CDR3 contains 17 residues. CDR1 SGDLS and CDR2 YYNGEE come from the germline V gene. V gave up 1 base and J gave up 0 bases, with 15 bases separating them.

The chain joins TRBV29-1 to TRBJ1-1, with D hard to call. Germline CDR1 reads SQVTM; CDR2 reads ANQGSEA. The V end lost 4 bases, the J end lost 2 bases, and 8 bases lay between the germline ends. The CDR3 has 12 residues. CDR3: CSVGPGNTEAFF. In DNA, the CDR3 is TGCAGCGTTGGTCCCGGCAACACTGAAGCTTTCTTT.

There are a few counts of this clone. The chain couples TRBV7-9 to TRBJ1-1; D is ambiguous. Germline V gene sequence: CDR1 SEHNR, CDR2 FQNEAQ (reference sequence). The CDR3 spans 12 residues. Deletions cut 2 bases from V and 2 bases from J, with 3 bases between. CDR3 bases: TGTGCCAGCAGCTTAATTAACACTGAAGCTTTCTTT. Residues: CASSLINTEAFF.

This sequence joins TRBV27 and TRBJ1-1, with D hard to call. V lost 2 bases and J lost 2, with 9 bases in between. In germline, CDR1 is MNHEY, CDR2 SMNVEV (reference sequence). The CDR3 has 14 residues. DNA for the CDR3: TGTGCCAGCAGTTTAGGGCAGTCAAACACTGAAGCTTTCTTT. Amino acid sequence: CASSLGQSNTEAFF.

This clone was detected many times. The gene calls are TRBV19 and TRBJ1-1; D gene unclear. Looked up from germline, CDR1 is LNHDA and CDR2 is SQIVND (reference sequence). The V and J ends lost 10 bases and 10 bases respectively, with 19 bases between them. This CDR3 spans 12 amino acids. CDR3 amino acids: CATASSILRAFF. Written as DNA, the CDR3 is TGTGCCACCGCGAGTTCCATCTTGAGAGCTTTCTTT.

The rearrangement uses TRBV6-5 and TRBJ2-1; D gene ambiguous. Trimming took 2 bases from V and 6 from J, leaving 5 bases between them. Germline CDR1 is MNHEY and CDR2 is SVGAGI. The CDR3 covers 12 residues. The CDR3 DNA reads TGTGCCAGCAGTTACGGTAGCAATGAGCAGTTCTTC. Translation: CASSYGSNEQFF.

The V and J genes are TRBV14 and TRBJ1-1, with D unresolved. With 1 base removed from V and 9 bases from J, the gap between germline ends came to 3 bases. This CDR3 region has 10 residues. The V gene's germline CDR1 is SGHDN and CDR2 FVKESK. The CDR3 reads CASSQAQAFF. Here the CDR3 DNA reads TGTGCCAGCAGCCAAGCTCAAGCTTTCTTT.

This sequence joins TRBV9 and TRBJ1-1; D remains unclear. The V gene lost 0 bases and the J gene lost 0 bases, with 9 bases spanning the gap. CDR1 is SGDLS and CDR2 is YYNGEE in the germline V gene. This CDR3 is 15 amino acids long. For the CDR3, the DNA is TGTGCCAGCAGCGTAGGAAGTTCTGTGAACACTGAAGCTTTCTTT. Its protein is CASSVGSSVNTEAFF.

The CDR3 spells CASSPGVVAVGSYNEQFF. The CDR3 DNA follows: TGTGCCAGCAGCCCCGGGGTGGTGGCGGTGGGTTCCTACAATGAGCAGTTCTTC. The gene calls are TRBV5-8 and TRBJ2-1; D is perhaps TRBD2 (5 bases). Looked up from germline, CDR1 is SGHTS and CDR2 is YDEGEE. V lost 4 bases and J lost 1, with 21 bases in between. The CDR3 is made up of 18 amino acids.

The genes are TRBV28 and TRBJ2-1, with 10 bases fitting TRBD2. CDR1 is MDHEN, CDR2 SYDVKM, per germline. The CDR3 is 15 residues long. The V segment lost 3 bases and the J segment 4 bases; nucleotides outside the gene matches: 3. The CDR3 DNA sequence: TGTGCCAGCAGTTTCATAGCGGGAGGATACAATGAGCAGTTCTTC. Encoded protein: CASSFIAGGYNEQFF. Full variable domain (outside the CDR3, taken from reference TRBV28 and TRBJ2-1): DVKVTQSSRYLVKRTGEKVFLECVQDMDHENMFWYRQDPGLGLRLIYFSYDVKMKEKGDIPEGYSVSREKKERFSLILESASTNQTSMYLCASSFIAGGYNEQFFGPGTRLTVL.

The DNA for the CDR3 is TGTGCCGGGACAGGCATGAACACTGAAGCTTTCTTT. Translation: CAGTGMNTEAFF. The chain has TRBV2 and TRBJ1-1, with TRBD1 matching 8 bases. CDR3 length: 12 residues. Germline values: CDR1 SNHLY, CDR2 FYNNEI. J was trimmed by 0 bases and V by 11 bases; bases with no gene match: 2.

This rearrangement joins TRBV7-2 to TRBJ2-1; D unclear. The CDR3 totals 16 residues. Germline assignment: CDR1 SGHTA and CDR2 FQGNSA. V was clipped by 2 bases and J by 6 bases, with 17 bases between them. The CDR3 reads CASSLHRQANLNEQFF. The DNA of the CDR3 is TGTGCCAGCAGCTTACATCGCCAGGCTAACCTCAATGAGCAGTTCTTC.

The chain uses TRBV27 and TRBJ2-7; maybe TRBD2 (7 bases). The V end was cut by 8 bases, the J end by 6 bases, with 26 bases between. Germline loops: CDR1 MNHEY, CDR2 SMNVEV (reference sequence). This CDR3 spans 16 amino acids. CDR3 in DNA: TGTGCCAGCCGATCGGGGGGCGGGGCTAGCGACTCCGAGCAGTACTTC. Amino acids: CASRSGGGASDSEQYF.

V usage is TRBV4-1 and J usage is TRBJ2-2; no firm D call. V shed 1 base and J shed 6 bases, with 9 bases lying between them. CDR1 is MGHRA, CDR2 YSYEKL, per germline. This CDR3 has 14 residues. CDR3 protein: CASSQAGWSGELFF. The CDR3 coding sequence is TGCGCCAGCAGCCAAGCGGGCTGGTCCGGGGAGCTGTTTTTT.

This clone has more than one count but fewer than ten. This sequence joins TRBV7-9 and TRBJ2-7, with unresolved D. This CDR3 is 16 amino acids long. V lost 2 bases to trimming and J lost 1 base, with 15 bases between them. Germline V CDR1 and CDR2: SEHNR, FQNEAQ (reference sequence). The CDR3 region is CASSLSGWRSSYEQYF. DNA of the CDR3: TGTGCCAGCAGCTTATCCGGTTGGCGGAGTTCCTACGAGCAGTACTTC. The whole variable domain, remainder taken from reference TRBV7-9 and TRBJ2-7, is DTGVSQNPRHKITKRGQNVTFRCDPISEHNRLYWYRQTLGQGPEFLTYFQNEAQLEKSRLLSDRFSAERPKGSFSTLEIQRTEQGDSAMYLCASSLSGWRSSYEQYFGPGTRLTVT.

The sample holds a few counts of this clone. The chain employs TRBV13 and TRBJ2-5; D is undetermined. There are 14 residues in the CDR3. In germline, CDR1 is PRHDT, CDR2 FYEKMQ (reference sequence). Trimming pared 5 bases from V and 1 base from J, leaving 11 bases between. CDR3 coding DNA: TGTGCCAGCAGCAGCCGGGCAGGCCAAGAGACCCAGTACTTC. Translating gives CASSSRAGQETQYF.

This clone came up a few times. CDR3 coding DNA: TGTGCCAGCAGGGCCGGGACAGGATACAATGAGCAGTTCTTC. Its translation is CASRAGTGYNEQFF. The chain employs TRBV27 and TRBJ2-1, with 8 bases lining up with TRBD1. CDR1 MNHEY and CDR2 SMNVEV come from the germline V gene (reference sequence). This CDR3 is built from 14 residues. Unmatched junction bases numbered 5, after V lost 6 bases and J lost 4 bases.

This chain uses TRBV29-1 with TRBJ1-2; 9 nucleotides match TRBD1. Germline lookup yields CDR1 SQVTM and CDR2 ANQGSEA. This CDR3 region has 16 residues. V shed 3 bases, J shed 1 base, and the junction held 9 bases outside the gene matches. The CDR3 sequence: CSVEYLGTGLNYGYTF. The CDR3 bases are TGCAGCGTTGAGTATCTCGGGACAGGGCTTAACTATGGCTACACCTTC.

The genes are TRBV4-1 and TRBJ2-5; TRBD1 matches at 9 bases. The V gene's germline CDR1 is MGHRA and CDR2 YSYEKL. The CDR3 sequence is 17 residues long. Germline trimming cut 0 bases from V and 7 bases from J; bases unmatched to any gene: 12. As DNA, the CDR3 is TGCGCCAGCAGCCAAGATCCCGGGACAGGGTCGGGTGGGACCCAGTACTTC. Protein product: CASSQDPGTGSGGTQYF.

The chain links TRBV2 to TRBJ2-2; no clear D. The CDR3 consists of 13 residues. Germline V gene sequence: CDR1 SNHLY, CDR2 FYNNEI. The V end lost 3 bases, the J end lost 3 bases, and 5 bases lay between the germline ends. The CDR3 is CASSEGHTGELFF. The CDR3 coding sequence is TGTGCCAGCAGTGAGGGCCACACCGGGGAGCTGTTTTTT.

This clone was counted between two and nine times. This chain links TRBV4-1 with TRBJ1-1; D is uncertain. V gave up 4 bases and J gave up 2 bases, with 11 bases separating them. Per the germline V gene, CDR1 is MGHRA and CDR2 is YSYEKL. This CDR3 region has 14 residues. CDR3 nucleotides: TGCGCCAGCAGCCCCGGAGGGAGCAACACTGAAGCTTTCTTT. Amino acids: CASSPGGSNTEAFF.

The chain recombines TRBV4-1 with TRBJ2-7, with a possible D match to TRBD2 (6 bases). Trimming left V 4 bases short and J 2 bases short, with 12 bases between. Germline V gene sequence: CDR1 MGHRA, CDR2 YSYEKL. The CDR3 has 14 residues. The CDR3 sequence: CASSPRDGAYEQYF. CDR3 in DNA: TGCGCCAGCAGCCCGCGGGACGGAGCCTACGAGCAGTACTTC.

This clone was seen once. The rearrangement uses TRBV4-1 and TRBJ1-1; 10 positions agree with TRBD1. The germline CDR1 and CDR2 sequences are MGHRA and YSYEKL. V trimming: 0 bases; J trimming: 1 base; junction bases outside the gene matches: 5. CDR3 length: 17 amino acids. The DNA of the CDR3 is TGCGCCAGCAGCCAAGATTGGGACAGGGGAAAGAACACTGAAGCTTTCTTT. Amino acids: CASSQDWDRGKNTEAFF.

The chain carries TRBV2 and TRBJ2-3, with TRBD2 identical over 10 bases. This CDR3 has 13 residues. The V gene end was trimmed by 6 bases and the J gene end by 5 bases; junction bases not matched to a gene: 2. In germline, CDR1 is SNHLY, CDR2 FYNNEI. CDR3 sequence: CASRAGGQDTQYF. The DNA of the CDR3 is TGTGCCAGCAGAGCGGGAGGGCAAGATACGCAGTATTTT.

V usage is TRBV4-2 and J usage is TRBJ2-7; 9 bases agree with TRBD2. This CDR3 is 17 amino acids long. Germline-derived CDR1 and CDR2 are LGHNA and YNFKEQ. Trimming removed 0 bases from V and 0 bases from J; junction bases left unmatched: 6. The CDR3 reads CASSQEAGLAYSYEQYF. In DNA form, the CDR3 reads TGTGCCAGCAGCCAAGAAGCCGGACTAGCGTACTCCTACGAGCAGTACTTC.

The V gene is TRBV6-1, the J gene TRBJ2-1; D is possibly TRBD2 (6 bases). The CDR3 is 15 residues long. Per germline, CDR1 MNHNS and CDR2 SASEGT. V gave up 4 bases and J gave up 4 bases, with 14 bases separating them. The CDR3 DNA reads as TGTGCCAGCAGTGCTCTTCTGGGAGGTTACAATGAGCAGTTCTTC. This codes for CASSALLGGYNEQFF.